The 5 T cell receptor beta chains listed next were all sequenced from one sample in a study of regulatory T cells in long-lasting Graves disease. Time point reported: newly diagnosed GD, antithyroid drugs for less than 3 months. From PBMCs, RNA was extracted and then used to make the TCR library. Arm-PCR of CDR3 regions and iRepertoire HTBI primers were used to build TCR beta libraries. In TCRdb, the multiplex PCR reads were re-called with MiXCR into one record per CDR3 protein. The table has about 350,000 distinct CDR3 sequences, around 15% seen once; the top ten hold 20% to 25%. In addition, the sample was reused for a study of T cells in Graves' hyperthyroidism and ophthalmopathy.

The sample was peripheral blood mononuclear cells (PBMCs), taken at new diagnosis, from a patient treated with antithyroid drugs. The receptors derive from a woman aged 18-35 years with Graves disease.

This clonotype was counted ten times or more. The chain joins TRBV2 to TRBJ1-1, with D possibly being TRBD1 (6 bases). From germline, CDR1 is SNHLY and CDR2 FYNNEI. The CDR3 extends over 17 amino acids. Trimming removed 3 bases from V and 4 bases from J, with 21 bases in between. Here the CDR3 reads CASSDPGAVLSSTEAFF. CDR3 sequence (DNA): TGTGCCAGCAGTGACCCGGGGGCGGTTTTAAGCTCCACTGAAGCTTTCTTT.

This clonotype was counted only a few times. The CDR3 DNA follows: TGTGCCACCAGTGACCTACTAGCGGGAGCTGGGGGTGAGCAGTTCTTC. This codes for CATSDLLAGAGGEQFF. The chain recombines TRBV24-1 with TRBJ2-1; 11 bases match TRBD2. CDR3 size: 16 residues. Germline-derived CDR1 and CDR2 are KGHDR and SFDVKD. V shed 4 bases and J 9 bases; nucleotides not matched to a gene: 10.

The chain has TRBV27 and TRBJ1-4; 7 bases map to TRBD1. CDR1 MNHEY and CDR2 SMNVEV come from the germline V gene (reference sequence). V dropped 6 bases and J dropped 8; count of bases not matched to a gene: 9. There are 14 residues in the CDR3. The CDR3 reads CASRPAGGREKLFF. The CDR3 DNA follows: TGTGCCAGCAGACCTGCAGGGGGGAGGGAAAAACTGTTTTTT. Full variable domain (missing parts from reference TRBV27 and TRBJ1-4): EAQVTQNPRYLITVTGKKLTVTCSQNMNHEYMSWYRQDPGLGLRQIYYSMNVEVTDKGDVPEGYKVSRKEKRNFPLILESPSPNQTSLYFCASRPAGGREKLFFGSGTQLSVL.

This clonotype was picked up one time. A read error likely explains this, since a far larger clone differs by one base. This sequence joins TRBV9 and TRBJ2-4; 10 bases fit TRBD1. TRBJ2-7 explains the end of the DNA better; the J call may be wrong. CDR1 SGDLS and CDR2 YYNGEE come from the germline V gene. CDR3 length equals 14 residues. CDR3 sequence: CASSVGTGVHEQYF. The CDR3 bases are TGTGCCAGCAGCGTCGGGACAGGGGTCCACGAGCAGTACTTC.

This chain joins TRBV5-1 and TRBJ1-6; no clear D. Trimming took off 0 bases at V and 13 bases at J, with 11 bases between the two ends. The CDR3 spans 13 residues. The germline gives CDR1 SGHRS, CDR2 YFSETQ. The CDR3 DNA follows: TGCGCCAGCAGCTTGGACAGTGCTGGTCCCCTCCACTTT. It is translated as CASSLDSAGPLHF.